The 26 T cell receptor beta chains below were found in one sample sequenced in a study of cytomegalovirus exposure and HLA in healthy donors. Both 60 Vbeta primers and 13 Jbeta primers went into the PCR. Repertoires were generated with immunoSEQ multiplex PCR, while TCRdb's copy carries only in-frame clones and drops some. The data contain some 140,000 clones, about 80% of them seen just once; the ten biggest clones take up 4% to 4.5%. The specimen was PBMCs. The receptors were sampled from a woman aged 40-49 years in good health and CMV-seronegative.

This clone was seen just once. The J gene is TRBJ1-1, the V gene TRBV5-4; TRBD1 matches 8 bases. With 0 bases clipped from V and 7 bases from J, the junction kept 2 bases outside the gene matches. The V gene's germline CDR1 is SGHNT and CDR2 YYREEE (reference sequence). This CDR3 is built from 13 residues. In nucleotides, the CDR3 is TGTGCCAGCAGCTTGGCCGGGACAGGTGAAGCTTTCTTT. This sequence encodes CASSLAGTGEAFF. Full variable domain (outside the CDR3, taken from reference TRBV5-4 and TRBJ1-1): ETGVTQSPTHLIKTRGQQVTLRCSSQSGHNTVSWYQQALGQGPQFIFQYYREEENGRGNFPPRFSGLQFPNYSSELNVNALELDDSALYLCASSLAGTGEAFFGQGTRLTVV.

V and J are TRBV9 and TRBJ1-4; D is uncertain. The CDR3 spans 14 residues. V was shortened by 2 bases and J by 8 bases, with 13 bases between the two germline ends. Germline V gene sequence: CDR1 SGDLS, CDR2 YYNGEE. CDR3 amino acids: CASSVGVGGEKLFF. As DNA, the CDR3 is TGTGCCAGCAGCGTCGGGGTGGGAGGAGAAAAACTGTTTTTT. Drawing the rest from reference TRBV9 and TRBJ1-4, the complete variable domain is DSGVTQTPKHLITATGQRVTLRCSPRSGDLSVYWYQQSLDQGLQFLIQYYNGEERAKGNILERFSAQQFPDLHSELNLSSLELGDSALYFCASSVGVGGEKLFFGSGTQLSVL.

This chain connects TRBV5-6 to TRBJ2-7; 11 bases map to TRBD1. The CDR3 loop spans 15 amino acids. The germline gives CDR1 SGHDT, CDR2 YYEEEE. The V gene end was trimmed by 3 bases and the J gene end by 7 bases; junction bases not matched to a gene: 9. The CDR3 region has the DNA TGTGCCAGCAGCTCAATCGGACAGGGGGCTTGGGAGCAGTACTTC. It is translated as CASSSIGQGAWEQYF.

The chain links TRBV7-9 to TRBJ2-7, with D possibly matching TRBD1 (6 bases). The germline V gene encodes CDR1 SEHNR and CDR2 FQNEAQ (reference sequence). Trimming took 3 bases from V and 2 from J, leaving 14 bases between them. CDR3 length: 15 residues. DNA for the CDR3: TGTGCCAGCAGCTTCGAGACAGGTGCCCCCTACGAGCAGTACTTC. Its translation: CASSFETGAPYEQYF.

The gene calls are TRBV7-8 and TRBJ1-1; D is undetermined. Looked up from germline, CDR1 is SGHVS and CDR2 is FQNEAQ. V dropped 5 bases and J dropped 5 bases, with 15 bases sitting between them. This CDR3 spans 14 amino acids. The CDR3 protein is CASSALLRDTEAFF. The CDR3, as DNA: TGTGCCAGCAGCGCCTTACTCCGGGATACTGAAGCTTTCTTT.

The chain employs TRBV6-5 and TRBJ1-2; 12 bases are a match to TRBD1. After removal of 4 bases from V and 8 bases from J, the junction contained 11 bases not matched to a gene. CDR1 and CDR2 (germline): MNHEY, SVGAGI. The CDR3 length is 16 residues. In DNA, the CDR3 is TGTGCCAGCAGTTTTATCTCCGGGACAGGGGGCGACGGCTACACCTTC. This sequence encodes CASSFISGTGGDGYTF.

V is TRBV2 and J is TRBJ2-3; TRBD2 matches at 8 bases. Germline CDR1 is SNHLY and CDR2 is FYNNEI. Trimming removed 4 bases from V and 0 bases from J; junction bases left unmatched: 12. The CDR3 loop spans 18 amino acids. The CDR3 loop reads CASSAGTRRGASTDTQYF. DNA for the CDR3: TGTGCCAGCAGTGCCGGGACTAGGAGAGGGGCTAGCACAGATACGCAGTATTTT. Full variable domain (outside the CDR3, taken from reference TRBV2 and TRBJ2-3): EPEVTQTPSHQVTQMGQEVILRCVPISNHLYFYWYRQILGQKVEFLVSFYNNEISEKSEIFDDQFSVERPDGSNFTLKIRSTKLEDSAMYFCASSAGTRRGASTDTQYFGPGTRLTVL.

This clone was seen once. V and J are TRBV9 and TRBJ2-3; a possible D gene is TRBD1 (5 bases). Germline V gene lookup returns CDR1 SGDLS and CDR2 YYNGEE. The CDR3 contains 15 residues. V shed 3 bases and J shed 4 bases, with 15 bases lying between them. CDR3 sequence reads: CASSGAGIGADTQYF. CDR3 DNA sequence: TGTGCCAGCAGCGGGGCAGGCATAGGGGCAGATACGCAGTATTTT.

The chain employs TRBV5-5 and TRBJ2-2; TRBD2 matches 8 bases. V was pared by 4 bases and J by 5 bases, with 7 bases of the junction left unmatched. Germline V gives CDR1 SGHKS, CDR2 YYEKEE (reference sequence). The CDR3 extends over 15 amino acids. This CDR3 is CASSLGGASTGELFF. CDR3 DNA sequence: TGTGCCAGCAGCCTCGGGGGGGCCTCGACCGGGGAGCTGTTTTTT.

V gene TRBV6-5 combines with J gene TRBJ2-5; TRBD2 agrees at 8 bases. Germline-derived CDR1 and CDR2 are MNHEY and SVGAGI. J lost 5 bases, V lost 7 bases, and 12 bases had no gene match. This CDR3 comprises 15 residues. The CDR3 sequence is CASTIGGRSWETQYF. CDR3 DNA: TGTGCCAGCACAATAGGCGGGAGGAGCTGGGAGACCCAGTACTTC.

The chain combines TRBV5-6 with TRBJ2-1, with 12 nucleotides matching TRBD2. Germline CDR1 reads SGHDT; CDR2 reads YYEEEE. The V segment lost 4 bases and the J segment 4 bases; nucleotides outside the gene matches: 6. The length of the CDR3 is 16 residues. The CDR3 DNA sequence: TGTGCCAGCAGCGTGCTAGCGGGGGGGCCATACAATGAGCAGTTCTTC. Translated, it gives CASSVLAGGPYNEQFF.

As regards this clone: The same CDR3 can be traced to other DNA sequences in this sample. This chain connects TRBV30 to TRBJ2-3, with D uncertain. Looked up from germline, CDR1 is GTSNPN and CDR2 is SVGIG (reference sequence). This CDR3 spans 16 amino acids. V lost 2 bases, J lost 3 bases, and 18 bases lay in between. Here the CDR3 DNA reads TGTGCCTGGAGTAACGTTCGAGAAGTGTTGACAGATACGCAGTATTTT. Translated: CAWSNVREVLTDTQYF.

J is TRBJ2-1 and V is TRBV2, with 10 bases fitting TRBD2. The ends lost 3 bases at V and 7 bases at J; junction bases unmatched: 9. The germline gives CDR1 SNHLY, CDR2 FYNNEI. CDR3 length: 16 amino acids. The CDR3 protein is CASSDRASGGLNEQFF. In DNA form, the CDR3 reads TGTGCCAGCAGTGATAGGGCTAGCGGGGGCCTAAATGAGCAGTTCTTC. Complete variable domain (other parts from reference TRBV2 and TRBJ2-1): EPEVTQTPSHQVTQMGQEVILRCVPISNHLYFYWYRQILGQKVEFLVSFYNNEISEKSEIFDDQFSVERPDGSNFTLKIRSTKLEDSAMYFCASSDRASGGLNEQFFGPGTRLTVL.

The J gene is TRBJ2-3, the V gene TRBV4-1; 7 bases map to TRBD1. Per germline, CDR1 MGHRA and CDR2 YSYEKL. V shed 8 bases, J shed 2 bases, and the junction held 7 bases outside the gene matches. CDR3 length: 14 amino acids. CDR3 residues: CASQQGSDTDTQYF. CDR3 in DNA: TGCGCCAGCCAACAGGGGAGTGACACAGATACGCAGTATTTT.

The table lists this clone with a count of one. V and J are TRBV5-1 and TRBJ2-2, with TRBD2 matching 10 bases. Germline trimming cut 4 bases from V and 4 bases from J; bases unmatched to any gene: 7. Germline loops: CDR1 SGHRS, CDR2 YFSETQ. The CDR3 has 16 amino acids. The CDR3, as DNA: TGCGCCAGCAGCCCTCCGGGACTAGCGAGCACCGGGGAGCTGTTTTTT. Its translation is CASSPPGLASTGELFF.

The genes are TRBV7-9 and TRBJ1-6, with D possibly being TRBD1 (5 bases). The CDR3 is 15 residues long. Between the trimmed V and J ends, which lost 3 bases and 4 bases, there was a span of 10 bases. Germline CDR1 SEHNR, CDR2 FQNEAQ (reference sequence). CDR3 residues: CASSFLAGYNSPLHF. The DNA for the CDR3 is TGTGCCAGCAGCTTTCTTGCAGGGTATAATTCACCCCTCCACTTT.

The chain recombines TRBV5-1 with TRBJ1-5; TRBD1 aligns across 12 bases. Germline V gene sequence: CDR1 SGHRS, CDR2 YFSETQ. This CDR3 is 16 amino acids long. Losses at the gene ends were 4 bases for V and 1 base for J; bases not matched to a gene: 3. The CDR3 sequence is CASSPGQGASNQPQHF. In nucleotides, the CDR3 is TGCGCCAGCAGCCCGGGACAGGGGGCGAGCAATCAGCCCCAGCATTTT.

The chain joins TRBV18 to TRBJ1-4; unclear D gene. This CDR3 has 15 residues. V lost 3 bases and J 8 bases, leaving 16 bases between the germline ends. Germline lookup yields CDR1 KGHSH and CDR2 LQKENI. The CDR3 nucleotides read TGTGCCAGCTCACCCCTAACCGGGGAGCGGGAAAAACTGTTTTTT. Its protein product is CASSPLTGEREKLFF.

This chain links TRBV5-1 with TRBJ2-5; no definite D call. The CDR3 loop spans 14 amino acids. CDR1 is SGHRS, CDR2 YFSETQ, per germline. Between the trimmed V and J ends, which lost 2 bases and 0 bases, there was a span of 8 bases. The CDR3 protein is CASSLATDQETQYF. CDR3 nucleotides: TGCGCCAGCAGCTTAGCAACAGACCAAGAGACCCAGTACTTC.

This clone has just a few counts. The V call is TRBV27, the J call TRBJ2-7; 7 bases match TRBD2. The CDR3 is made up of 13 amino acids. J was trimmed by 6 bases and V by 5 bases; bases with no gene match: 7. Germline CDR1 reads MNHEY; CDR2 reads SMNVEV (reference sequence). The CDR3 protein is CASSLIPSGEQYF. DNA of the CDR3: TGTGCCAGCAGTCTGATCCCTAGCGGCGAGCAGTACTTC.

The genes are TRBV5-1 and TRBJ2-2; 7 bases agree with TRBD1. The V and J ends lost 2 bases and 6 bases, in that order; junction bases with no gene match: 4. This CDR3 has 14 residues. Germline loops: CDR1 SGHRS, CDR2 YFSETQ. The CDR3 DNA reads TGCGCCAGCAGCTTTACAGGGGAAGCCGGGGAGCTGTTTTTT. It specifies CASSFTGEAGELFF.

The chain carries TRBV6-5 and TRBJ2-5; 8 bases are a match to TRBD2. The CDR3 spans 13 residues. Germline CDR1 MNHEY, CDR2 SVGAGI. With 7 bases clipped from V and 7 bases from J, the junction kept 8 bases outside the gene matches. The CDR3 nucleotides read TGTGCCAGCACCCTAGGACTAGCCACGACCCAGTACTTC. It yields the protein CASTLGLATTQYF.

V and J are TRBV5-4 and TRBJ1-5; weak D call: TRBD1 (5 bases). Trimming cost V 0 bases and J 5 bases, with 9 bases left between them. Germline V CDR1 and CDR2: SGHNT, YYREEE (reference sequence). The CDR3 length is 14 residues. Here the CDR3 DNA reads TGTGCCAGCAGCTTGGGCGGGGGAGATCAGCCCCAGCATTTT. Its protein product is CASSLGGGDQPQHF.

This sequence joins TRBV9 and TRBJ1-6, with D perhaps TRBD1 (6 bases). Germline CDR1 is SGDLS and CDR2 is YYNGEE. This CDR3 has 16 amino acids. V was shortened by 3 bases and J by 7 bases, with 17 bases between the two germline ends. The CDR3 loop reads CASSEAGTLVNSPLHF. DNA for the CDR3: TGTGCCAGCAGCGAGGCCGGGACACTGGTGAATTCACCCCTCCACTTT.

The sample holds one count of this clone. The chain links TRBV6-1 to TRBJ1-3, with D perhaps matching TRBD1 (5 bases). CDR1 MNHNS and CDR2 SASEGT come from the germline V gene. There are 14 residues in the CDR3. The V and J ends lost 6 bases and 2 bases respectively, with 11 bases between them. The DNA of the CDR3 is TGTGCCAGCAGCATCAGGGTTACTGGAAACACCATATATTTT. Its translation: CASSIRVTGNTIYF.

The chain carries TRBV7-9 and TRBJ2-7; D possibly corresponds to TRBD1 (5 bases). The length of the CDR3 is 15 residues. Trimming pared 1 base from V and 3 bases from J, leaving 13 bases between. Germline loops: CDR1 SEHNR, CDR2 FQNEAQ (reference sequence). CDR3 nucleotide sequence: TGTGCCAGCAGCTTAGGTACAGGCGCAGGCTACGAGCAGTACTTC. Translation: CASSLGTGAGYEQYF.